This T cell receptor (beta chain) emerged from a study of OX40 agonist ivuxolimab in advanced cancers. This table comes from immunoSEQ multiplex PCR, and its TCRdb copy is limited to in-frame clones, with some not included. Among about 76,000 clones, 80% to 90% were seen once, and the ten largest hold roughly 6%. V lost 3 bases and J lost 4, with 12 bases in between. The CDR3 is 13 amino acids. Germline CDR1 and CDR2: SQVTM and ANQGSEA. The table lists this clone with a count of one. The specimen comprised CD4+ or CD8+ T cells sorted from blood, sampled in a trial of the OX40 agonist ivuxolimab. The source of this sequence is an adult with an advanced solid tumor such as melanoma, head and neck, liver or kidney cancer. V is TRBV29-1 and J is TRBJ1-2; perhaps TRBD1 as D (6 bases). Written as DNA, the CDR3 is TGCAGCGTTGAGTTACAGGGAGGCTATGGCTACACCTTC. It codes for CSVELQGGYGYTF. The variable domain in full, with the rest retrieved from reference TRBV29-1 and TRBJ1-2, is SAVISQKPSRDICQRGTSLTIQCQVDSQVTMMFWYRQQPGQSLTLIATANQGSEATYESGFVIDKFPISRPNLTFSTLTVSNMSPEDSSIYLCSVELQGGYGYTFGSGTRLTVV.